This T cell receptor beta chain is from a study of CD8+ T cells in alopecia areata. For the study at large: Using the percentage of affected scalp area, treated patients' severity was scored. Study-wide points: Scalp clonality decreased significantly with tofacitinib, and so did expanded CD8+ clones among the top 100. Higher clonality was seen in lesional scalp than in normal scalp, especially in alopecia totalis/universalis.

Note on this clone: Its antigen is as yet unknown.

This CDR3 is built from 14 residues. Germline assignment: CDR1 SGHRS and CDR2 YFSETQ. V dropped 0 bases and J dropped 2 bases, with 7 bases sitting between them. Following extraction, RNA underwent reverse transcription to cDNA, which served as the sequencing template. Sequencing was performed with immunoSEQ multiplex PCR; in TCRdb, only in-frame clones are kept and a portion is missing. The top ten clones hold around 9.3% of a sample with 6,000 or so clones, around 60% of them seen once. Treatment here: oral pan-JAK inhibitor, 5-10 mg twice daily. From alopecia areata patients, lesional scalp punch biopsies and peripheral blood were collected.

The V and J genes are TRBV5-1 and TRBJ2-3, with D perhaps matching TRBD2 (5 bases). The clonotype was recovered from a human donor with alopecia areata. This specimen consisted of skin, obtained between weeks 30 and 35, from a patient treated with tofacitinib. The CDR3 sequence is CASSLGETTDTQYF. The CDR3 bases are TGCGCCAGCAGCTTGGGGGAGACCACAGATACGCAGTATTTT.